These 10 T cell receptor beta chains were sequenced from one sample in a study of cytomegalovirus exposure and HLA in healthy donors. The PCR had 60 Vbeta and 13 Jbeta primers. Sequencing used immunoSEQ multiplex PCR; TCRdb keeps in-frame clones, though not all of them. The sample has 81,000 or so clones; 75% to 85% are singletons. Material: PBMCs. The receptors were sampled from a man in his forties or fifties in good health and CMV-seropositive.

This chain links TRBV6-4 with TRBJ1-1; D ambiguous. This CDR3 spans 14 amino acids. Germline V gives CDR1 MRHNA, CDR2 SNTAGT. The germline V and J ends were trimmed by 0 bases and 1 base, with 6 bases remaining between them. This chain's CDR3 is CASSDSAENTEAFF. CDR3 in DNA: TGTGCCAGCAGTGACTCGGCAGAGAACACTGAAGCTTTCTTT.

The CDR3 loop reads CASTSRGGYEQYF. CDR3 DNA sequence: TGTGCCAGCACCTCCCGAGGGGGCTACGAGCAGTACTTC. The V call is TRBV7-2, the J call TRBJ2-7; D is possibly TRBD1 (6 bases). Trimming stripped 7 bases from V and 3 bases from J, with 13 bases between. The CDR3 runs 13 residues. Germline CDR1 reads SGHTA; CDR2 reads FQGNSA.

The chain carries TRBV5-1 and TRBJ2-5; 9 bases are a match to TRBD1. Germline assignment: CDR1 SGHRS and CDR2 YFSETQ. V trimming: 4 bases; J trimming: 4 bases; junction bases outside the gene matches: 5. CDR3 length: 14 amino acids. CDR3 sequence: CASSRGTGRETQYF. The CDR3 nucleotides read TGCGCCAGCAGCAGAGGGACAGGGAGAGAGACCCAGTACTTC.

The rearrangement links TRBV5-6 to TRBJ1-4, with a weak D call TRBD1 (6 bases). CDR1 is SGHDT and CDR2 is YYEEEE in the germline V gene. V lost 0 bases, J lost 0 bases, and 18 bases lay in between. This CDR3 region has 19 residues. CDR3 protein: CASSLAPFNRVATNEKLFF. The CDR3 coding sequence is TGTGCCAGCAGCTTGGCCCCCTTCAACAGGGTTGCAACTAATGAAAAACTGTTTTTT.

This clone occurred a few times. J is TRBJ1-1 and V is TRBV27, with D maybe TRBD1 (6 bases). In germline, CDR1 is MNHEY, CDR2 SMNVEV (reference sequence). This CDR3 comprises 14 residues. V was clipped by 7 bases and J by 0 bases, with 12 bases between them. The chain's CDR3 is CASTPGEMNTEAFF. The DNA for the CDR3 is TGTGCCAGCACCCCAGGGGAAATGAACACTGAAGCTTTCTTT.

The gene calls are TRBV7-9 and TRBJ2-2; 9 nucleotides line up with TRBD1. Trimming removed 2 bases from V and 0 bases from J; junction bases left unmatched: 7. The CDR3 covers 18 residues. The germline gives CDR1 SEHNR, CDR2 FQNEAQ (reference sequence). CDR3 in amino acids: CASSLRTGVPANTGELFF. In DNA form, the CDR3 reads TGTGCCAGCAGCTTACGGACAGGGGTACCAGCGAACACCGGGGAGCTGTTTTTT.

The V call is TRBV5-1, the J call TRBJ2-1; 7 nucleotides agree with TRBD2. V lost 5 bases to trimming and J lost 4 bases; unmatched junction nucleotides: 3. Germline CDR1 SGHRS, CDR2 YFSETQ. CDR3 length equals 13 residues. CDR3 nucleotide sequence: TGCGCCAGCAGTCCGGGGGGATACAATGAGCAGTTCTTC. Its protein is CASSPGGYNEQFF.

The chain has TRBV5-5 and TRBJ2-2; D remains ambiguous. V dropped 1 base and J dropped 6 bases, with 16 bases sitting between them. Germline lookup yields CDR1 SGHKS and CDR2 YYEKEE (reference sequence). The CDR3 is 16 amino acids. CDR3 DNA: TGTGCCAGCAGCTTGACCCCACCTTGGAGCCCCGGGGAGCTGTTTTTT. It codes for CASSLTPPWSPGELFF. Full variable domain (rest looked up from reference TRBV5-5 and TRBJ2-2): DAGVTQSPTHLIKTRGQQVTLRCSPISGHKSVSWYQQVLGQGPQFIFQYYEKEERGRGNFPDRFSARQFPNYSSELNVNALLLGDSALYLCASSLTPPWSPGELFFGEGSRLTVL.

The V gene is TRBV18, the J gene TRBJ1-1; perhaps TRBD1 as D (5 bases). This CDR3 contains 14 residues. Germline CDR1 and CDR2: KGHSH and LQKENI. Deletions cut 3 bases from V and 11 bases from J, with 19 bases between. This chain's CDR3 is CASSPGGGSSGAFF. For the CDR3, the DNA is TGTGCCAGCTCACCGGGGGGAGGGAGTTCTGGTGCTTTCTTT.

The rearrangement joins TRBV19 to TRBJ1-1, with D possibly being TRBD1 (5 bases). The V gene lost 6 bases and the J gene lost 4 bases, with 12 bases spanning the gap. The CDR3 is 13 amino acids. Per germline, CDR1 LNHDA and CDR2 SQIVND (reference sequence). The CDR3 DNA sequence: TGTGCCAGTAGACAAGGGGAGGGCACTGAAGCTTTCTTT. This gives the protein CASRQGEGTEAFF.